The entry below describes one T cell receptor beta chain. This record comes from a study of control samples from healthy donors and cancer patients. The assay was immunoSEQ multiplex PCR, and TCRdb's table has in-frame clones only and misses some. The data hold roughly 160,000 clones, with 96% observed a single time. This receptor was taken from a young woman in good health. Sequencing used blood.

The chain's CDR3 is CASSAPGSANEKLFF. The CDR3 DNA sequence: TGTGCCAGCAGCGCCCCGGGGTCGGCTAATGAAAAACTGTTTTTT. J is TRBJ1-4 and V is TRBV3-1 (or the pseudogene TRBV3-2); D is uncertain. V lost 5 bases and J lost 3, with 13 bases in between. Germline-derived CDR1 and CDR2 are LGHDT and YNNKEL (reference sequence). This CDR3 has 15 residues.